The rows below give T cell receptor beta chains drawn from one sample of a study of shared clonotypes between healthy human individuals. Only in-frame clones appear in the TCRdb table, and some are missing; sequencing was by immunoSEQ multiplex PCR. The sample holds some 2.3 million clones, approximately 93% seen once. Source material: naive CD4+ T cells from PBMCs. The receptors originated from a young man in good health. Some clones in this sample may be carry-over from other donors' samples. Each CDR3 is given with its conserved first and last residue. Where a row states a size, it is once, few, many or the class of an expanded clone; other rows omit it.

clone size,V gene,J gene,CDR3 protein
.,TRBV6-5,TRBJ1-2,CASNSGAGLGGYTF
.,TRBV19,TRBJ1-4,CASSFVRGREKLFF
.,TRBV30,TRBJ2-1,CAWSALGRGVYEQFF
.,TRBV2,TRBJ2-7,CATQLRRDYEQYF
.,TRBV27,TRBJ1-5,CASSPLTDFSNQPQHF
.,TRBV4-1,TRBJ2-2,CASSQGGAGAGELFF
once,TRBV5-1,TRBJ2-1,CASSFGQYNEQFF
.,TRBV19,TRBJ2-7,CASMVTSGAYEQYF
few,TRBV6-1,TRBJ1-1,CASRDYQAFF
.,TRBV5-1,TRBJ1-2,CASSVTDGNDGYTF
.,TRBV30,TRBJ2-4,CAWSTPRTTQNIQYF
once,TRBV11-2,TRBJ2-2,CASSLERQGGTGELFF
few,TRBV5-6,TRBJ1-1,CASSLWQGNTEAFF
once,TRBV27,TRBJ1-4,CASSRGRFNEKLFF
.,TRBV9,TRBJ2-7,CASSPTGNRAYEQYF
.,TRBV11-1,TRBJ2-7,CASSLRTQRGHEQYF